The rows below give T cell receptor beta chains drawn from one sample of a study of early T cells in non-severe SARS-CoV-2 infection. TCRdb reanalysed the 5' RACE reads using MiXCR and keeps one entry per CDR3 protein. The table lists around 81,000 distinct CDR3 sequences, 11% to 15% of them singletons. Sequenced input: whole blood. All receptors derive from an adult who was a healthcare worker with PCR-confirmed SARS-CoV-2 infection or an uninfected control (not recorded which). Both conserved end residues are part of each CDR3. D genes are given only for firm matches. The listing skips clone size in some rows; elsewhere it reads once, few, many or a size class.

j_call: TRBJ2-3; d_call: NA; clone_size: NA; v_call: TRBV5-1; cdr3_aa: CASAGEVTKTDTQYF; cdr3_nt: TGCGCCAGCGCGGGCGAGGTTACCAAGACAGATACGCAGTATTTT
j_call: TRBJ2-3; d_call: NA; clone_size: many; v_call: TRBV28; cdr3_aa: CASSSPVRLENTDTQYF; cdr3_nt: TGTGCCAGCAGTTCACCCGTAAGACTAGAAAACACAGATACGCAGTATTTT
j_call: TRBJ2-2; d_call: NA; clone_size: NA; v_call: TRBV7-9; cdr3_aa: CASSLATPNTGELFF; cdr3_nt: TGTGCCAGCAGCTTAGCCACACCGAACACCGGGGAGCTGTTTTTT
j_call: TRBJ2-7; d_call: NA; clone_size: NA; v_call: TRBV12-3/TRBV12-4; cdr3_aa: CASSLYAYEQYF; cdr3_nt: TGTGCCAGCAGTTTGTACGCTTACGAGCAGTACTTC
j_call: TRBJ2-5; d_call: NA; clone_size: NA; v_call: TRBV7-3; cdr3_aa: CASSSRGQETQYF; cdr3_nt: TGTGCCAGCAGCTCCAGGGGCCAAGAGACCCAGTACTTC
j_call: TRBJ1-1; d_call: TRBD1; clone_size: few; v_call: TRBV7-9; cdr3_aa: CASSLAGGDGTEAFF; cdr3_nt: TGTGCCAGCAGCCTCGCAGGGGGCGATGGCACTGAAGCTTTCTTT
j_call: TRBJ1-3; d_call: NA; clone_size: NA; v_call: TRBV20-1; cdr3_aa: CSARSGISSGNTIYF; cdr3_nt: TGCAGTGCTAGATCAGGCATCTCCTCTGGAAACACCATATATTTT
j_call: TRBJ1-5; d_call: TRBD1; clone_size: NA; v_call: TRBV5-1; cdr3_aa: CASSPQQGTGPQHF; cdr3_nt: TGCGCCAGCAGCCCTCAACAGGGGACCGGGCCCCAGCATTTT
j_call: TRBJ1-2; d_call: NA; clone_size: NA; v_call: TRBV28; cdr3_aa: CASSFDSMVSNGYTF; cdr3_nt: TGTGCCAGCAGTTTCGACAGTATGGTCTCGAATGGCTACACCTTC
j_call: TRBJ2-1; d_call: NA; clone_size: NA; v_call: TRBV18; cdr3_aa: CASHKSSSYNEQFF; cdr3_nt: TGTGCCAGCCACAAGTCGAGCTCCTACAATGAGCAGTTCTTC
j_call: TRBJ1-2; d_call: NA; clone_size: many; v_call: TRBV12-3/TRBV12-4; cdr3_aa: CASSPSGGGNYGYTF; cdr3_nt: TGTGCCAGCAGTCCATCCGGCGGGGGAAACTATGGCTACACCTTC
j_call: TRBJ2-7; d_call: NA; clone_size: NA; v_call: TRBV5-1; cdr3_aa: CASSPGSYEQYF; cdr3_nt: TGCGCCAGCAGCCCGGGCTCCTACGAGCAGTACTTC
j_call: TRBJ1-2; d_call: TRBD1; clone_size: few; v_call: TRBV27; cdr3_aa: CASSLFTGGRGYTF; cdr3_nt: TGTGCCAGCAGTTTATTTACAGGGGGCCGTGGCTACACCTTC
j_call: TRBJ2-3; d_call: NA; clone_size: NA; v_call: TRBV19; cdr3_aa: CASSIIGTQYF; cdr3_nt: TGTGCCAGTAGTATAATCGGGACGCAGTATTTT
j_call: TRBJ1-5; d_call: TRBD1; clone_size: NA; v_call: TRBV25-1; cdr3_aa: CASTGTGSNQPQHF; cdr3_nt: TGTGCCAGCACCGGGACAGGGTCAAACCAGCCCCAGCATTTT